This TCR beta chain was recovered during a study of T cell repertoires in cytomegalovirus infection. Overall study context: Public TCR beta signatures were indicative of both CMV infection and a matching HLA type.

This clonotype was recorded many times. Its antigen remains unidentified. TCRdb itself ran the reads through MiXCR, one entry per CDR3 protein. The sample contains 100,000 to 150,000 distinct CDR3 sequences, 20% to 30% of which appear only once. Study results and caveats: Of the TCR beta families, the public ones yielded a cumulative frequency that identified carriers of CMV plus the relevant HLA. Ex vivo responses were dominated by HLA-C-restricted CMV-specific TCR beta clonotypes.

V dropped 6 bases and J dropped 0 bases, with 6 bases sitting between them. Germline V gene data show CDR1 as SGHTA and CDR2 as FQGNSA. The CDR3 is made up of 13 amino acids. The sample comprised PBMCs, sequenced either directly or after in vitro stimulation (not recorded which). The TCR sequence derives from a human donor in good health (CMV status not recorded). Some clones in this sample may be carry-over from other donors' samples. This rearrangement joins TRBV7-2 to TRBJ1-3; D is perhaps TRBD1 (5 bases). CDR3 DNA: TGTGCCAGCAGGGGGCCCTCTGGAAACACCATATATTTT. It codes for CASRGPSGNTIYF.